Listed here are 21 T cell receptor beta chains from one sample, sequenced in a study of cytomegalovirus exposure and HLA in healthy donors (dated by TCRdb to 2016 to 2017). The method was the immunoSEQ multiplex PCR assay. A mixture of 60 forward primers for TCR Vbeta segments and 13 reverse primers for TCR Jbeta segments was used in the multiplex PCR. This is the immuneACCESS table as TCRdb keeps it, with only in-frame sequences that have V and J called. A part of the clones is gone; compared with another copy, unresolved V genes explain less than half, and the rest is unexplained. For this sample the table gives fewer than 85,000 clones, of which more than 65% were detected only once. Around 18% of the sample is taken by the ten largest. Sequencing was done on a sample of PBMCs. All receptors come from a man between 70 and 80 years old in good health and CMV-seropositive.

J is TRBJ1-1 and V is TRBV18; a weak D match, TRBD1 (6 bases). The germline gives CDR1 KGHSH, CDR2 LQKENI. CDR3 length equals 14 residues. Trimming cost V 4 bases and J 2 bases, with 11 bases left between them. The CDR3 DNA follows: TGTGCCAGCTCACGAACAGGGCCCAACACTGAAGCTTTCTTT. Translating it yields CASSRTGPNTEAFF. Full variable domain (remainder filled in from reference TRBV18 and TRBJ1-1): NAGVMQNPRHLVRRRGQEARLRCSPMKGHSHVYWYRQLPEEGLKFMVYLQKENIIDESGMPKERFSAEFPKEGPSILRIQQVVRGDSAAYFCASSRTGPNTEAFFGQGTRLTVV.

The chain is built from TRBV5-1 and TRBJ2-1; 9 nucleotides match TRBD2. In germline, CDR1 is SGHRS, CDR2 YFSETQ. The CDR3 runs 14 residues. The V gene end was trimmed by 0 bases and the J gene end by 7 bases; junction bases not matched to a gene: 2. In DNA, the CDR3 is TGCGCCAGCAGCTTGGTTACTAGCGGGAATGAGCAGTTCTTC. Translated: CASSLVTSGNEQFF.

The chain employs TRBV7-2 and TRBJ2-7; TRBD1 is a possible D gene (6 bases). The CDR3 extends over 14 amino acids. Trimming removed 1 base at V and 9 bases at J, with 16 bases between. Germline V gene lookup returns CDR1 SGHTA and CDR2 FQGNSA. DNA for the CDR3: TGTGCCAGCAGCTTAGGGCAGGGGATCCTTGGGCAGTACTTC. Its translation: CASSLGQGILGQYF. Full variable domain (remainder filled in from reference TRBV7-2 and TRBJ2-7): GAGVSQSPSNKVTEKGKDVELRCDPISGHTALYWYRQSLGQGLEFLIYFQGNSAPDKSGLPSDRFSAERTGGSVSTLTIQRTQQEDSAVYLCASSLGQGILGQYFGPGTRLTVT.

The genes are TRBV5-1 and TRBJ2-3, with 7 bases that match TRBD1. V shed 4 bases and J 3 bases; nucleotides not matched to a gene: 5. CDR1 and CDR2 from the germline V gene are SGHRS and YFSETQ. This CDR3 spans 14 amino acids. CDR3 region: CASSPGQATDTQYF. The CDR3 nucleotides read TGCGCCAGCAGCCCCGGACAGGCGACAGATACGCAGTATTTT. Looking up the rest from reference TRBV5-1 and TRBJ2-3 gives the full variable domain: KAGVTQTPRYLIKTRGQQVTLSCSPISGHRSVSWYQQTPGQGLQFLFEYFSETQRNKGNFPGRFSGRQFSNSRSEMNVSTLELGDSALYLCASSPGQATDTQYFGPGTRLTVL.

This clone was observed a single time. The rearrangement uses TRBV11-2 and TRBJ2-5; D unclear. The ends were cut back, 1 base at V and 5 bases at J, with 8 bases in the middle. Germline-derived CDR1 and CDR2 are SGHAT and FQNNGV. The CDR3 contains 13 residues. The CDR3 is CASSLAYWETQYF. Written as DNA, the CDR3 is TGTGCCAGCAGCTTAGCGTACTGGGAGACCCAGTACTTC.

The V and J genes are TRBV11-2 and TRBJ2-7; D possibly corresponds to TRBD2 (6 bases). Per the germline V gene, CDR1 is SGHAT and CDR2 is FQNNGV. V was pared by 4 bases and J by 7 bases, with 17 bases between. The CDR3 is 14 amino acids. The CDR3, as DNA: TGTGCCAGCAGCTCGGGAGACGGACCTAGGGAGCAGTACTTC. This sequence encodes CASSSGDGPREQYF.

This clone came up a few times. This same CDR3 is encoded by further DNA sequences in the sample. The CDR3, as DNA: TGCGCCAGCAGCTTGGGACAGGGGGAGACTGAAGCTTTCTTT. It encodes CASSLGQGETEAFF. The gene calls are TRBV5-1 and TRBJ1-1; 9 nucleotides align to TRBD1. CDR3 length: 14 residues. The V and J ends lost 0 bases and 5 bases, in that order; junction bases with no gene match: 2. Germline assignment: CDR1 SGHRS and CDR2 YFSETQ.

This clone has only one observation. V and J are TRBV13 and TRBJ1-2, with D uncertain. Germline V gives CDR1 PRHDT, CDR2 FYEKMQ (reference sequence). V was pared by 3 bases and J by 7 bases, with 12 bases between. This CDR3 has 13 residues. The CDR3 reads CASSFRGVGGYTF. The CDR3 DNA reads as TGTGCCAGCAGCTTCCGAGGCGTCGGTGGCTACACCTTC.

This clone was detected only once. The gene calls are TRBV11-2 and TRBJ2-1; weak D call: TRBD2 (6 bases). V lost 7 bases, J lost 10 bases, and 11 bases lay in between. Looked up from germline, CDR1 is SGHAT and CDR2 is FQNNGV. This CDR3 region has 11 residues. The CDR3 nucleotides read TGTGCCAGCACCCCGGGAGTCGAGCAGTTCTTC. Translating gives CASTPGVEQFF.

This chain uses TRBV5-6 with TRBJ2-7; TRBD1 agrees at 7 bases. J gave up 5 bases and V 2 bases, and 4 bases lay outside the gene matches. This CDR3 comprises 13 residues. CDR1 is SGHDT and CDR2 is YYEEEE in the germline V gene. Here the CDR3 reads CASSFDRVDEQYF. DNA of the CDR3: TGTGCCAGCAGCTTTGACAGGGTCGACGAGCAGTACTTC.

This clone was seen only once. J is TRBJ2-3 and V is TRBV18, with TRBD1 matching over 8 bases. The germline V gene has CDR1 KGHSH and CDR2 LQKENI. This CDR3 comprises 15 residues. J lost 4 bases, V lost 3 bases, and 6 bases had no gene match. CDR3 DNA: TGTGCCAGCTCACCCGGACAGGGAGGAGCAGATACGCAGTATTTT. This gives the protein CASSPGQGGADTQYF. Using reference TRBV18 and TRBJ2-3 for the parts outside the CDR3, the full variable domain is NAGVMQNPRHLVRRRGQEARLRCSPMKGHSHVYWYRQLPEEGLKFMVYLQKENIIDESGMPKERFSAEFPKEGPSILRIQQVVRGDSAAYFCASSPGQGGADTQYFGPGTRLTVL.

This CDR3 reads CASSLGTVLREKLFF. CDR3 nucleotides: TGTGCCAGCAGCCTTGGGACAGTCTTAAGGGAAAAACTGTTTTTT. V is TRBV21-1 and J is TRBJ1-4; TRBD1, the table's D call, was not compared with the DNA. TRBV21-1 corresponds to a pseudogene. CDR3 length equals 15 residues.

The chain has TRBV28 and TRBJ1-5, with D possibly matching TRBD1 (6 bases). Trimming cost V 6 bases and J 11 bases, with 14 bases left between them. Germline V gives CDR1 MDHEN, CDR2 SYDVKM. This CDR3 has 12 amino acids. The CDR3 spells CASSPGARTQHF. CDR3 nucleotide sequence: TGTGCCAGCAGCCCAGGGGCTAGGACCCAGCATTTT.

This chain joins TRBV27 and TRBJ2-1; 10 nucleotides line up with TRBD1. This CDR3 comprises 14 residues. The junction had 8 bases not matched to a gene; V was cut back by 5 bases and J by 10 bases. Germline-derived CDR1 and CDR2 are MNHEY and SMNVEV (reference sequence). The CDR3, as DNA: TGTGCCAGCAGTCCCCGACAGGGGGCCTTCGAGCAGTTCTTC. Translated: CASSPRQGAFEQFF.

CDR3 nucleotide sequence: TGCAGCGTTGAAGCTAGCGGGAGCTCCTACAATGAGCAGTTCTTC. Residues: CSVEASGSSYNEQFF. The chain recombines TRBV29-1 with TRBJ2-1, with TRBD2 matching over 10 bases. V lost 1 base, J lost 0 bases, and 0 bases stayed unmatched. CDR1 is SQVTM, CDR2 ANQGSEA, per germline. The CDR3 is 15 residues long.

This chain joins TRBV5-4 and TRBJ2-5; TRBD2 matches at 7 bases. The V and J ends lost 0 bases and 4 bases, in that order; junction bases with no gene match: 3. The CDR3 is 14 residues long. Per germline, CDR1 SGHNT and CDR2 YYREEE (reference sequence). This CDR3 reads CASSLAGGGETQYF. CDR3 nucleotides: TGTGCCAGCAGCTTGGCGGGGGGAGGAGAGACCCAGTACTTC.

This sequence joins TRBV4-3 and TRBJ1-1; possible D gene TRBD1, 6 bases. Trimming cost V 0 bases and J 0 bases, with 8 bases left between them. The CDR3 runs 15 residues. From germline, CDR1 is LGHNA and CDR2 YSLEER. The CDR3 DNA reads TGCGCCAGCAGCCAAGAGGACAGATTGAACACTGAAGCTTTCTTT. Translating gives CASSQEDRLNTEAFF.

The chain links TRBV20-1 to TRBJ2-7; D is perhaps TRBD1 (5 bases). Germline V lookup: CDR1 DFQATT, CDR2 SNEGSKA (reference sequence). This CDR3 has 10 residues. V gave up 5 bases and J gave up 11 bases, with 13 bases separating them. The CDR3: CSAGRQQEYF. The CDR3 coding sequence is TGCAGTGCTGGTCGACAGCAGGAGTACTTC.

The table lists this clone with a few counts. V usage is TRBV30 and J usage is TRBJ1-4, with D maybe TRBD1 (6 bases). This CDR3 has 14 residues. V dropped 0 bases and J dropped 8 bases, with 13 bases sitting between them. Germline CDR1 and CDR2: GTSNPN and SVGIG (reference sequence). This CDR3 is CAWSVSGVGEKLFF. The CDR3 bases are TGTGCCTGGAGTGTGTCAGGGGTGGGGGAAAAACTGTTTTTT.

The chain carries TRBV28 and TRBJ1-5; 7 nucleotides align to TRBD1. The CDR3 has 16 amino acids. Germline V lookup: CDR1 MDHEN, CDR2 SYDVKM. V shed 6 bases and J 3 bases; nucleotides not matched to a gene: 11. The CDR3 protein is CASRPSGQTLNQPQHF. In DNA, the CDR3 is TGTGCCAGCAGGCCATCGGGACAGACGCTCAATCAGCCCCAGCATTTT. Full variable domain (missing parts from reference TRBV28 and TRBJ1-5): DVKVTQSSRYLVKRTGEKVFLECVQDMDHENMFWYRQDPGLGLRLIYFSYDVKMKEKGDIPEGYSVSREKKERFSLILESASTNQTSMYLCASRPSGQTLNQPQHFGDGTRLSIL.

This clone was picked up one time. The chain uses TRBV2 and TRBJ1-1; maybe TRBD1 (6 bases). Germline CDR1 SNHLY, CDR2 FYNNEI. The CDR3 extends over 13 amino acids. Trimming removed 5 bases from V and 1 base from J, with 8 bases in between. CDR3 loop: CASSSDRNTEAFF. The CDR3 nucleotides read TGTGCCAGCAGTTCGGACAGGAACACTGAAGCTTTCTTT.